What follows are 2 T cell receptor beta chains derived from one specimen sequenced in a study of PD-1 blockade in mismatch repair-deficient tumors. The method was immunoSEQ multiplex PCR; TCRdb's version includes in-frame clones alone and lacks a portion of them. The sample shows some 97,000 clones, over 65% of them seen only once. Sequenced material: peripheral blood, taken about eight months after starting pembrolizumab. The source of these receptors is an adult with mismatch repair-deficient cancer.

The rearrangement links TRBV1 to TRBJ2-3; the tabulated D call, TRBD2, remains unverified against the DNA. TRBV1 is given as a pseudogene. The CDR3 totals 17 residues. The CDR3 is CTSSQESLRDCTDTQYF. The DNA for the CDR3 is TGCACCAGCAGCCAAGAGTCCCTCCGGGACTGCACAGATACGCAGTATTTT.

This clone was counted only a few times. The V call is TRBV12-2, the J call TRBJ1-2. TRBV12-2 is an annotated pseudogene. The CDR3 sequence is 13 residues long. The CDR3 DNA is TGTGCAAGTCGCATGGGACGGATGTCGGGCTACACCTTC. Translated: CASRMGRMSGYTF.